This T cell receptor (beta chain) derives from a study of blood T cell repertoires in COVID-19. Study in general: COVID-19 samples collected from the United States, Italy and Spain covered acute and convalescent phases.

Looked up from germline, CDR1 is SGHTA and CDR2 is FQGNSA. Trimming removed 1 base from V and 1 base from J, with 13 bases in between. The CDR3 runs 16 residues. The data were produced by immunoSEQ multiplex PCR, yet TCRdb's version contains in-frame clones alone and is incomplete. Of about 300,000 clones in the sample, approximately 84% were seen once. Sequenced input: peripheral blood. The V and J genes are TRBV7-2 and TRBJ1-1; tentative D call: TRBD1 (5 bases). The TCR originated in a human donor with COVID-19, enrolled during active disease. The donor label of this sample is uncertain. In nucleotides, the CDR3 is TGTGCCAGCAGCTTAGTGGGGCCAGTTAGGAACACTGAAGCTTTCTTT. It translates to CASSLVGPVRNTEAFF.